These 19 T cell receptor beta chains were sequenced from one sample in a study of OX40 agonist ivuxolimab in advanced cancers. The data were produced by immunoSEQ multiplex PCR, yet TCRdb's version contains in-frame clones alone and is incomplete. The sample contains roughly 48,000 clones, 79% of which appear only once. Source: CD4+ or CD8+ T cells sorted from blood, taken in a trial of the OX40 agonist ivuxolimab. Every receptor here comes from an adult with an advanced solid tumor such as melanoma, head and neck, liver or kidney cancer.

The V call is TRBV6-1, the J call TRBJ2-7; a weak D match, TRBD2 (7 bases). This CDR3 comprises 15 residues. V was shortened by 2 bases and J by 3 bases, with 14 bases between the two germline ends. Germline V CDR1 and CDR2: MNHNS, SASEGT. CDR3 sequence: CASSEIGGAYYEQYF. CDR3 DNA sequence: TGTGCCAGCAGTGAAATAGGGGGGGCCTACTACGAGCAGTACTTC.

The chain joins TRBV28 to TRBJ2-7, with TRBD2 as a possible D gene (5 bases). Germline-derived CDR1 and CDR2 are MDHEN and SYDVKM. V gave up 3 bases and J gave up 4 bases, with 25 bases separating them. CDR3 length equals 18 residues. The CDR3 here is CASSFQEGGVRARYEQYF. CDR3 nucleotides: TGTGCCAGCAGTTTTCAAGAGGGTGGGGTGAGGGCACGATACGAGCAGTACTTC.

J is TRBJ1-6 and V is TRBV15, with 9 bases identical to TRBD1. CDR3 length: 14 residues. Germline lookup yields CDR1 LNHNV and CDR2 YYDKDF (reference sequence). V lost 4 bases and J lost 10; bases outside the gene matches: 5. CDR3 nucleotides: TGTGCCACCAGCACCCGGGACAGGGTATCACCCCTCCACTTT. Translation gives CATSTRDRVSPLHF.

The chain uses TRBV6-5 and TRBJ2-7, with D hard to call. The CDR3 is 14 amino acids. Trimming took 5 bases from V and 9 from J, leaving 20 bases between them. Germline CDR1 MNHEY, CDR2 SVGAGI. DNA of the CDR3: TGTGCCAGCAGTCCCTCCACGGTACTACGAGGGCAGTACTTC. Protein product: CASSPSTVLRGQYF.

This clone occurred a few times. J is TRBJ1-2 and V is TRBV19, with TRBD1 identical over 7 bases. Germline CDR1 LNHDA, CDR2 SQIVND (reference sequence). This CDR3 is 13 amino acids long. After removal of 5 bases from V and 6 bases from J, the junction contained 6 bases not matched to a gene. CDR3 DNA: TGTGCCAGTAGTCGCCAGGGGGTAGATGGCTACACCTTC. Translated, it gives CASSRQGVDGYTF.

The rearrangement uses TRBV19 and TRBJ1-2; D unresolved. Germline-derived CDR1 and CDR2 are LNHDA and SQIVND (reference sequence). V lost 8 bases, J lost 0 bases, and 22 bases lay in between. The CDR3 covers 17 residues. In DNA form, the CDR3 reads TGTGCCAGTGGTGAGTTCGGAATCCCGGGAGCTAACTATGGCTACACCTTC. Encoded protein: CASGEFGIPGANYGYTF. Variable domain in full (rest from reference TRBV19 and TRBJ1-2): DGGITQSPKYLFRKEGQNVTLSCEQNLNHDAMYWYRQDPGQGLRLIYYSQIVNDFQKGDIAEGYSVSREKKESFPLTVTSAQKNPTAFYLCASGEFGIPGANYGYTFGSGTRLTVV.

The chain recombines TRBV9 with TRBJ2-3; 10 bases match TRBD2. The CDR3 covers 17 residues. J gave up 2 bases and V 1 base, and 7 bases lay outside the gene matches. Germline CDR1 is SGDLS and CDR2 is YYNGEE. CDR3 amino acids: CASSVQREGRVTDTQYF. The CDR3 DNA follows: TGTGCCAGCAGCGTACAGCGGGAGGGCCGAGTCACAGATACGCAGTATTTT.

The chain combines TRBV19 with TRBJ1-2; D is uncertain. The CDR3 sequence is 15 residues long. Germline V lookup: CDR1 LNHDA, CDR2 SQIVND (reference sequence). The V end lost 1 base, the J end lost 0 bases, and 9 bases lay between the germline ends. The CDR3 bases are TGTGCCAGTAGTATAGGCGTCAGAGCTAACTATGGCTACACCTTC. Translated, it gives CASSIGVRANYGYTF.

V usage is TRBV21-1 and J usage is TRBJ1-4. TRBV21-1 has pseudogene status. This CDR3 comprises 16 residues. CDR3 nucleotides: TGTGCCAGCAGAAGGGAAGGGAGTAAACAGCCCGAAAAACTGTTTTTT. Translation gives CASRREGSKQPEKLFF.

The gene calls are TRBV6-9 and TRBJ2-5; D is undetermined. CDR3 length equals 15 residues. The germline V gene has CDR1 MNHGY and CDR2 SVAAGI. The V gene lost 3 bases and the J gene lost 1 base, with 12 bases spanning the gap. CDR3 sequence (DNA): TGTGCCAGCAGTTACTCGGCAGGACCCCAAGAGACCCAGTACTTC. Its protein product is CASSYSAGPQETQYF.

The gene calls are TRBV7-9 and TRBJ2-5; D is unresolved. The CDR3 is 13 residues long. The germline V gene encodes CDR1 SEHNR and CDR2 FQNEAQ (reference sequence). V gave up 1 base and J gave up 7 bases, with 10 bases separating them. The CDR3: CASSLDPVRTQYF. The CDR3 DNA reads TGTGCCAGCAGCTTAGATCCGGTCCGGACCCAGTACTTC.

The V call is TRBV11-2, the J call TRBJ1-1, with D unresolved. Germline V gene sequence: CDR1 SGHAT, CDR2 FQNNGV. The CDR3 extends over 12 amino acids. V was clipped by 6 bases and J by 5 bases, with 10 bases between them. Here the CDR3 reads CASRPGLTEAFF. The CDR3 DNA sequence: TGTGCCAGCAGGCCTGGGTTAACTGAAGCTTTCTTT.

This rearrangement joins TRBV10-1 to TRBJ2-5; D gene uncertain. CDR3 length equals 13 residues. In germline, CDR1 is WNHNN, CDR2 SYGVQD (reference sequence). Trimming pared 6 bases from V and 5 bases from J, leaving 13 bases between. CDR3 sequence reads: CASSPVPGETQYF. CDR3 in DNA: TGCGCCAGCAGCCCCGTGCCCGGGGAGACCCAGTACTTC.

The gene calls are TRBV7-3 and TRBJ2-3, with 14 bases lining up with TRBD2. Germline CDR1 is SGHTA and CDR2 is FQGTGA. Trimming at V came to 4 bases and at J to 3 bases, leaving 6 bases not matched to a gene. This CDR3 is 17 amino acids long. The CDR3 here is CASSSGLAGVRTDTQYF. The CDR3 nucleotides are TGTGCCAGCAGCTCGGGACTAGCGGGAGTAAGAACAGATACGCAGTATTTT.

This clone was recorded only once. The gene calls are TRBV6-1 and TRBJ1-1; no clear D gene. Germline CDR1 reads MNHNS; CDR2 reads SASEGT. The CDR3 is 14 residues long. Trimming took off 2 bases at V and 2 bases at J, with 9 bases between the two ends. The CDR3 nucleotides read TGTGCCAGCAGTGAACAGAATTATAACACTGAAGCTTTCTTT. Amino acid sequence: CASSEQNYNTEAFF.

This chain joins TRBV5-1 and TRBJ1-3; TRBD1 might be the D (5 bases). The germline V gene encodes CDR1 SGHRS and CDR2 YFSETQ. V lost 7 bases, J lost 4 bases, and 12 bases lay in between. CDR3 length: 13 amino acids. Here the CDR3 reads CASGKGRGNTIYF. As DNA, the CDR3 is TGCGCCAGCGGAAAGGGGCGAGGAAACACCATATATTTT.

This clone was picked up a small number of times. This chain uses TRBV30 with TRBJ2-3; TRBD1 is a possible D gene (5 bases). The germline V and J ends were trimmed by 3 bases and 2 bases, with 6 bases remaining between them. The CDR3 spans 12 residues. Germline-derived CDR1 and CDR2 are GTSNPN and SVGIG (reference sequence). CDR3 nucleotide sequence: TGTGCCTGGAGGGACAACACAGATACGCAGTATTTT. Protein: CAWRDNTDTQYF.

V and J are TRBV7-8 and TRBJ2-7, with a weak D call TRBD2 (6 bases). The CDR3 is 14 residues long. In germline, CDR1 is SGHVS, CDR2 FQNEAQ. V lost 0 bases and J lost 3, with 9 bases in between. CDR3 in amino acids: CASSLAGGLYEQYF. The CDR3 nucleotides are TGTGCCAGCAGCTTAGCGGGAGGACTCTACGAGCAGTACTTC.

This clone is a singleton in its sample. The chain has TRBV9 and TRBJ1-1; the D is unclear. There are 14 residues in the CDR3. The germline V gene encodes CDR1 SGDLS and CDR2 YYNGEE. V was cut by 0 bases and J by 1 base, with 7 bases left in between. CDR3 bases: TGTGCCAGCAGCGTAGGAGGGCAGAACACTGAAGCTTTCTTT. Translation gives CASSVGGQNTEAFF.